The subject of this entry is one T cell receptor (beta chain). Its target antigen remains unknown. No per-base quality is available; no much larger clone lies one base away. The data were obtained in a study of shared clonotypes between healthy human individuals (dated by TCRdb to between 2020 and 2021). Regarding the complete study: A few men and a couple of women, aged 18 to 49 years, made up the cohort. For each donor, CD4 naive and CD4 memory were each run on three plates, CD8 naive on two plates, and CD8 memory on one plate. The study deeply sequenced blood TCR repertoires of about 5 healthy adults to estimate repertoire size and the extent of clonotype sharing between individuals. Libraries were prepared and TCR repertoires were sequenced by different laboratories using diverse techniques, in order to increase sequencing depth and limit assay-specific biases. Between about 0.94 and 8.9 billion PBMCs per donor were obtained by leukapheresis. Points the paper makes about the study in general: Across a few donors, 5% to 6% of naive CD4, approximately 3.5% of naive CD8, 2.3% of memory CD4, and 0.4% of memory CD8 clonotypes were shared. Naive subsets generally had larger estimated clonotype richness than memory subsets did. Because the study included a small number of donors, the genetic and exposure-history diversity represented was limited. Pairwise subsampling indicated that sequencing depth was expected to affect the degree of clonotype sharing among donors. Sampling was limited to blood, and TCR repertoires in tissue likely differ from TCR repertoires in blood. Higher generation probabilities were observed for clonotypes shared by all four sorted-subset donors than for non-shared clonotypes. Incomplete sequencing was indicated by rarefaction of sorted-subset datasets, despite the large sequencing depth.

Including the terminal cysteine and phenylalanine, the CDR3 comprises 15 residues. The entry retains the CDR3 DNA only, 45 bases that are in frame from base 1. From a lookup of the germline V gene (reference sequence), CDR1 and CDR2 are LNHDA and SQIVND. The germline ends are 14 bases apart after V is trimmed by 5 bases and J by 1 base. The donors were healthy, HIV-negative adults with no recently reported acute infections or vaccinations. All donors were Caucasian adults living in Nashville, Tennessee, USA. CD4+ T cells were enriched by magnetic negative selection; naive cells were then positively selected on CD45RA, and the negative fraction formed the memory subset. Blood was obtained by leukapheresis, after which PBMCs were separated by Ficoll-Histopaque density gradient centrifugation and cryopreserved in liquid nitrogen vapor phase. Purity and quantity of every magnetically sorted T cell population were checked by analytical flow cytometry. From each sorted fraction, genomic DNA was isolated and quantified by UV absorbance on a Nanodrop 2000c.

Using the deep immunoSEQ assay, TCR CDR3 regions were amplified from genomic DNA by multiplex PCR. Extracted genomic DNA from each cell subset was distributed evenly across all wells of several immunoSEQ 96-well plates, and each plate was treated as a replicate. Each replicate PCR for sorted subsets received about 0.2 ug genomic DNA, equal to 30,000 or so T cell genomes. Purified libraries were quantified with a Qubit 3.0 fluorometer, sized on a Bioanalyzer 2100, and re-quantified with the KAPA Library Quantification kit. Every immunoSEQ 96-well plate was sequenced on a separate single-read 150-cycle Illumina NextSeq 550 flow cell. The source study handled its data this way. Because the immunoSEQ output included only junctional sequences and no quality scores, the filtering could not be the same as the filtering used for full-length reads. Sequences were annotated with PyIR, a Python wrapper for IgBLAST v1.9, and V/J genes and CDR3 were assigned using IMGT germline references. Reads were removed for weak V/J assignments (E-value above 1e-6), missing CDR3, stop codons, out-of-frame junctions, or ambiguous translated residues. V3J clonotypes were defined as sequences sharing an identical inferred V gene, J gene, and CDR3 amino acid sequence. The percentage overlap between two repertoires was calculated by dividing the number of shared unique clonotypes by the size of the smaller repertoire. Richness of each repertoire was evaluated using RTK rarefaction, the Chao1 estimator, and Recon v2.1 estimates of unobserved clonotypes. Generation probabilities were computed with OLGA for all TCRbeta clonotypes obtained by the gDNA method from several donors. TCRdb provides this immuneACCESS table in a form limited to in-frame rearrangements. Some clones are lacking; in checked studies, under half of them reflect an unresolved V gene, and why the rest are absent is not known. That table furnishes V, J and clone size, whereas the DNA furnished D and trimming. Here the sample has over a million clones; approximately 96% occur a single time. The ten top clones hold 1% to 1.5% of the sample.

This TCR came from a man aged 25-45 years in good health. The rearrangement joined TRBV19 to TRBJ1-1, with TRBD1 tentatively as D gene (5 bases match). Sequenced sample: naive CD4+ T cells sorted from blood. According to the study, the label for this sample's cell subset or site signals: CD45RA+ positively selected. For the CDR3, the sequence is CASSSKRGTNTEAFF. The DNA is as follows: TGTGCCAGTAGTTCAAAAAGGGGAACGAACACTGAAGCTTTCTTT.